The rows below give T cell receptor beta chains drawn from one sample of a study of cytomegalovirus exposure and HLA in healthy donors. Clones were read by immunoSEQ multiplex PCR, and TCRdb kept only the in-frame ones, dropping some. The data show about 150,000 clones, about 85% seen once. Sequencing used PBMCs. Receptors originate from a boy between 2 and 15 years old in good health and CMV-seronegative. CDR3s include the opening cysteine and the closing phenylalanine or tryptophan. Fields, in order: clone size, V gene, J gene, D gene, CDR3 protein, CDR3 DNA. D genes are given only for firm matches. The listing skips clone size in some rows; elsewhere it reads once, few, many or a size class.

>-|TRBV29-1|TRBJ2-1|TRBD1
CSVEGDREEVSYNEQFF
TGCAGCGTTGAAGGGGACAGGGAGGAGGTCTCCTACAATGAGCAGTTCTTC
>-|TRBV10-2|TRBJ2-7|-
CASSERERYEQYF
TGCGCCAGCAGTGAGAGGGAGAGGTACGAGCAGTACTTC
>-|TRBV5-1|TRBJ1-3|TRBD1
CASSLVALWTGSGNTIYF
TGCGCCAGCAGCTTGGTTGCCCTCTGGACAGGCTCTGGAAACACCATATATTTT
>few|TRBV6-5|TRBJ1-4|TRBD1
CASSYVDRGIRKLFF
TGTGCCAGCAGTTACGTCGACAGGGGAATCCGAAAACTGTTTTTT
>-|TRBV28|TRBJ1-5|TRBD1
CASSLGQGDNQPQHF
TGTGCTAGCAGTTTGGGACAGGGCGACAATCAGCCCCAGCATTTT
>-|TRBV19|TRBJ2-1|TRBD2
CASQGTSGRESGNEQFF
TGTGCCAGTCAGGGGACTAGCGGGAGGGAAAGCGGGAATGAGCAGTTCTTC
>-|TRBV11-3|TRBJ2-2|TRBD1
CASSSNRGSTGELFF
TGTGCCAGCAGCTCCAACAGGGGAAGCACCGGGGAGCTGTTTTTT
>-|TRBV30|TRBJ2-7|-
CAWISGLGIRSYEQYF
TGTGCCTGGATCTCGGGACTGGGAATTAGATCCTACGAGCAGTACTTC
>-|TRBV30|TRBJ2-1|-
CACQDIGSYNEQFF
TGTGCCTGTCAGGACATAGGCTCCTACAATGAGCAGTTCTTC
>once|TRBV7-8|TRBJ2-6|-
CASSLGSRTAGGANVLTF
TGTGCCAGCAGCTTAGGGTCCCGGACAGCTGGAGGGGCCAACGTCCTGACTTTC
>-|TRBV11-2|TRBJ2-1|TRBD2
CASSLAFSGGFRNEQFF
TGTGCCAGCAGCTTAGCTTTTAGCGGGGGGTTTAGGAATGAGCAGTTCTTC
>-|TRBV6-5|TRBJ2-7|TRBD1
CASSYSTGQGYEQYF
TGTGCCAGCAGTTACTCGACGGGACAGGGCTACGAGCAGTACTTC
>once|TRBV11-2|TRBJ1-2|-
CASSLDAVAYGYTF
TGTGCCAGCAGCTTAGATGCAGTGGCCTATGGCTACACCTTC
>-|TRBV29-1|TRBJ1-1|TRBD1
CSAWTGGGIAEAFF
TGCAGCGCGTGGACAGGGGGGGGTATCGCTGAAGCTTTCTTT
>few|TRBV28|TRBJ2-2|-
CASSPSPSEAGELFF
TGTGCCAGCAGCCCGTCTCCTAGCGAGGCCGGGGAGCTGTTTTTT
>-|TRBV7-7|TRBJ1-1|TRBD1
CASSSYPAGTGTEAFF
TGTGCTAGCAGCTCCTACCCCGCTGGGACAGGCACTGAAGCTTTCTTT
>-|TRBV6-4|TRBJ2-1|TRBD2
CASSKGLAGYNEQFF
TGTGCCAGCAGTAAGGGACTAGCGGGCTACAATGAGCAGTTCTTC
>-|TRBV6-1|TRBJ1-2|-
CASSETVYGYTF
TGTGCCAGCAGTGAGACAGTCTATGGCTACACCTTC
>-|TRBV10-1|TRBJ2-1|TRBD1
CASREGTGEGNEQFF
TGCGCCAGCAGAGAGGGGACAGGGGAGGGCAATGAGCAGTTCTTC
>-|TRBV4-2|TRBJ2-5|TRBD2
CASSQIGLAGVQTQYF
TGTGCCAGCAGCCAGATCGGACTAGCGGGCGTGCAGACCCAGTACTTC
>-|TRBV4-1|TRBJ1-5|TRBD1
CASSHRTGSQPQHF
TGCGCCAGCAGCCACCGGACAGGGAGTCAGCCCCAGCATTTT
>-|TRBV5-4|TRBJ1-1|-
CASSLSGRGNTEAFF
TGTGCCAGCAGCTTATCAGGGAGGGGGAACACTGAAGCTTTCTTT
>once|TRBV11-3|TRBJ1-6|-
CASSLVTTGGHSPLHF
TGTGCCAGCAGCTTAGTAACTACCGGGGGACATTCACCCCTCCACTTT
>-|TRBV4-1|TRBJ2-7|TRBD2
CASSQETSGGAYEQYF
TGCGCCAGCAGCCAAGAAACCAGCGGGGGCGCCTACGAGCAGTACTTC
>few|TRBV27|TRBJ2-7|TRBD2
CASSYASGSYEQYF
TGTGCCAGCAGTTATGCTAGCGGATCCTACGAGCAGTACTTC
>-|TRBV30|TRBJ1-5|TRBD1
CAWSGDSRYQPQHF
TGTGCCTGGAGCGGGGACAGCCGCTATCAGCCCCAGCATTTT
>-|TRBV6-6|TRBJ1-5|-
CASRQGLGGQPQHF
TGTGCCAGCAGGCAGGGCTTGGGTGGTCAGCCCCAGCATTTT
>-|TRBV7-9|TRBJ1-1|-
CASSLAGAGNTEAFF
TGTGCCAGCAGCTTAGCGGGTGCAGGCAACACTGAAGCTTTCTTT
>-|TRBV5-6|TRBJ2-1|-
CASSFGGNNEQFF
TGTGCCAGCAGCTTCGGCGGTAACAATGAGCAGTTCTTC
>-|TRBV19|TRBJ2-7|-
CASSTRRDIKDEQYF
TGTGCCAGTAGTACCAGGCGAGACATCAAGGACGAGCAGTACTTC
>-|TRBV23-1|TRBJ2-7|-
CASRTVYEQYF
TGCGCCAGCCGGACAGTCTACGAGCAGTACTTC
>-|TRBV2|TRBJ1-6|TRBD1
CATQGAYKSSYNSPLHF
TGTGCCACCCAGGGGGCTTACAAAAGCTCCTATAATTCACCCCTCCACTTT
>few|TRBV10-3|TRBJ1-2|TRBD1
CAISAASGARQGAYYGYTF
TGTGCCATCAGTGCCGCCTCCGGGGCCCGACAGGGGGCCTACTATGGCTACACCTTC
>-|TRBV28|TRBJ2-7|-
CASSFSDSGEQYF
TGTGCCAGCAGTTTCTCGGACTCCGGCGAGCAGTACTTC
>once|TRBV6-5|TRBJ2-5|-
CASSVNNQETQYF
TGTGCCAGCAGTGTAAACAACCAAGAGACCCAGTACTTC
>-|TRBV29-1|TRBJ2-1|-
CSAERRINEQFF
TGCAGCGCCGAGCGCCGGATCAATGAGCAGTTCTTC
>few|TRBV15|TRBJ2-7|-
CATSRRAESYEQYF
TGTGCCACCAGCAGAAGAGCGGAATCCTACGAGCAGTACTTC
>-|TRBV30|TRBJ2-2|-
CAWSVRIGDVWFANTGELFF
TGTGCCTGGAGTGTACGAATAGGAGATGTATGGTTCGCGAACACCGGGGAGCTGTTTTTT
>-|TRBV14|TRBJ2-1|TRBD2
CASSQIGWEGLHEQFF
TGTGCCAGCAGCCAAATCGGATGGGAGGGCCTTCATGAGCAGTTCTTC
>once|TRBV6-1|TRBJ2-5|-
CASSELSAGETQYF
TGTGCCAGCAGTGAACTCAGCGCCGGGGAGACCCAGTACTTC
>-|TRBV6-5|TRBJ2-3|-
CASSYSKQDLTDTQYF
TGTGCCAGCAGTTACTCGAAACAGGACCTCACAGATACGCAGTATTTT
>few|TRBV28|TRBJ1-1|-
CASSFAGMNTEAFF
TGTGCCAGCAGCTTCGCGGGGATGAACACTGAAGCTTTCTTT